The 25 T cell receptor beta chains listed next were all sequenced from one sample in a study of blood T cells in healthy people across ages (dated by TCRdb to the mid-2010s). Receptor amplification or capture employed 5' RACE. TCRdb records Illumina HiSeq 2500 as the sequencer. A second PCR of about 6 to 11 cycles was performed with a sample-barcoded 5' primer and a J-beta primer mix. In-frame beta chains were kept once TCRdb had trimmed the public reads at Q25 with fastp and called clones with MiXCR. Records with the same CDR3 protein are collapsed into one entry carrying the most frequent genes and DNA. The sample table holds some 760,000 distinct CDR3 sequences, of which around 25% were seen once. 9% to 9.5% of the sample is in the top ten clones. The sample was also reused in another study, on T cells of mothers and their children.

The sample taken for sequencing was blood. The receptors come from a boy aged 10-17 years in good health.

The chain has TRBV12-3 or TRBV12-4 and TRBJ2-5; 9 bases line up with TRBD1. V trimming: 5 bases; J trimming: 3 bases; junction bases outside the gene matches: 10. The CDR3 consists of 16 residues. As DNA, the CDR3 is TGTGCCAGCAGTACCTCCGGGACAGGGTGGAAAGAGACCCAGTACTTC. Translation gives CASSTSGTGWKETQYF.

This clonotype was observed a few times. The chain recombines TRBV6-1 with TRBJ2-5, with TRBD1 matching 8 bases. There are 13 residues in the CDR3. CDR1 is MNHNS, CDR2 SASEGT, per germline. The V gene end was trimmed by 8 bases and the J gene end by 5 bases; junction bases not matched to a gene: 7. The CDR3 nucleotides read TGTGCCAGCTATCTGACAGGGGCGGAGACCCAGTACTTC. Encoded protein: CASYLTGAETQYF.

The CDR3 loop is CSVESGQGLPNEKLFF. The CDR3, as DNA: TGCAGCGTTGAATCCGGCCAGGGCCTACCTAATGAAAAACTGTTTTTT. The J gene is TRBJ1-4, the V gene TRBV29-1; tentative D call: TRBD1 (5 bases). The germline V and J ends were trimmed by 2 bases and 3 bases, with 16 bases remaining between them. Germline V gives CDR1 SQVTM, CDR2 ANQGSEA. CDR3 length: 16 amino acids.

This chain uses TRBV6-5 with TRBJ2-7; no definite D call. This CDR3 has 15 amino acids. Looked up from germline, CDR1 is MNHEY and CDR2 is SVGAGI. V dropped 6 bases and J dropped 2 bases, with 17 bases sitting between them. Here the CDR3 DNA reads TGTGCCAGCAGCCTCGGACCTTATAGCCCCTACGAGCAGTACTTC. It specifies CASSLGPYSPYEQYF.

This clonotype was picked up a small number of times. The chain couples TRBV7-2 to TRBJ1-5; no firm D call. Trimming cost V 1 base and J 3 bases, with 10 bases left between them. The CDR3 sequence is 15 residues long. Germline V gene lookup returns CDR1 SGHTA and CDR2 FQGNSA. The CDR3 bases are TGTGCCAGCAGCTTAGGCAGTAACCTCAATCAGCCCCAGCATTTT. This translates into CASSLGSNLNQPQHF.

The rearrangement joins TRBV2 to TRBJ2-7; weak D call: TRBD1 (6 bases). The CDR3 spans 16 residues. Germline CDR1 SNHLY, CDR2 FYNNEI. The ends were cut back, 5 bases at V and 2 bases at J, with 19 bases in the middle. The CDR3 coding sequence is TGTGCCAGCAGTCCCCCCGACAGGCTTATGACCTACGAGCAGTACTTC. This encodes CASSPPDRLMTYEQYF.

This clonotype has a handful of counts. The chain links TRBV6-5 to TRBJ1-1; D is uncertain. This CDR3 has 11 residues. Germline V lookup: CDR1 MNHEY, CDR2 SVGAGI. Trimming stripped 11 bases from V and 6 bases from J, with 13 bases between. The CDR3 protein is CAAEFNSEAFF. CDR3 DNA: TGTGCCGCCGAGTTTAATTCTGAAGCTTTCTTT.

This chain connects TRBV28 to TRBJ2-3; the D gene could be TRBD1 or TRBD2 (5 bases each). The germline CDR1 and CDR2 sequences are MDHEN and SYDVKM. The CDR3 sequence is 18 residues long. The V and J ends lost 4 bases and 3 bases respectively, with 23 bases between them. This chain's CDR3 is CASSSTGTLEWGTDTQYF. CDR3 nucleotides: TGTGCCAGCAGTTCGACCGGGACGTTAGAATGGGGGACAGATACGCAGTATTTT.

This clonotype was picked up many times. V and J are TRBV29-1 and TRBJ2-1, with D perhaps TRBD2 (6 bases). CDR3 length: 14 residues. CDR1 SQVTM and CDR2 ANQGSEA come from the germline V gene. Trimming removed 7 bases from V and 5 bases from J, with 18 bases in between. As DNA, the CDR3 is TGCAGCGCCCCGAATAGCGGCCGTAACAATGAGCAGTTCTTC. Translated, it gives CSAPNSGRNNEQFF.

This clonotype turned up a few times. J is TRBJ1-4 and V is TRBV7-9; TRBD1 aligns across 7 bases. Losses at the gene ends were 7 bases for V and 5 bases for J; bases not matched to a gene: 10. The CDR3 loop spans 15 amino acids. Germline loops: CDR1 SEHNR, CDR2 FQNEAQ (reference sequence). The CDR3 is CASIGYRGVNEKLFF. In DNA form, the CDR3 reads TGTGCCAGCATCGGATACAGGGGCGTGAATGAAAAACTGTTTTTT.

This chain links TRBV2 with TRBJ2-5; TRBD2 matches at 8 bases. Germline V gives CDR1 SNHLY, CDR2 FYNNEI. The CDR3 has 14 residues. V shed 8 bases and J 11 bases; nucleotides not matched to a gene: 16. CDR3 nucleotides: TGTGCCAGCGAAGGTAGCGGGGTTAATCGGGAGCAGTACTTC. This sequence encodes CASEGSGVNREQYF.

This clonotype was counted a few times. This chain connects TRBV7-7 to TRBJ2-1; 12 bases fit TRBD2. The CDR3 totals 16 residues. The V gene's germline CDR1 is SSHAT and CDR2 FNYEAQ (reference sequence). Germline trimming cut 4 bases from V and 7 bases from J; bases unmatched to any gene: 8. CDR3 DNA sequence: TGTGCCAGCAGCTCACGACTAGCGGGGGCCCAAAATGAGCAGTTCTTC. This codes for CASSSRLAGAQNEQFF.

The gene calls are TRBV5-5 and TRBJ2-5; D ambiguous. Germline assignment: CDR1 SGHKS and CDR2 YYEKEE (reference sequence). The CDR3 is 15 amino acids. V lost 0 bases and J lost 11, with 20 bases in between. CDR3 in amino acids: CASSLERILRPEQYF. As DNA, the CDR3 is TGTGCCAGCAGCTTGGAACGAATCCTAAGGCCGGAGCAGTACTTC.

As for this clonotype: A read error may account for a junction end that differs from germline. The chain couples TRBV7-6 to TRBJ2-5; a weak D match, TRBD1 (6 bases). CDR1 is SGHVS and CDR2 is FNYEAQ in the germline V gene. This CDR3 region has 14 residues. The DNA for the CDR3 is TGTGTCAGCAGTCGACAGGAGATACAAGAGACCCAGTACTTC. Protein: CVSSRQEIQETQYF.

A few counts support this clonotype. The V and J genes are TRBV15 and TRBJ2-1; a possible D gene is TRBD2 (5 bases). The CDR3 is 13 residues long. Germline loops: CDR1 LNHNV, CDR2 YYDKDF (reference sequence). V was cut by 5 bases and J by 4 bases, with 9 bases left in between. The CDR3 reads CATSVSDYNEQFF. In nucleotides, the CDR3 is TGTGCCACCAGCGTTAGCGATTACAATGAGCAGTTCTTC.

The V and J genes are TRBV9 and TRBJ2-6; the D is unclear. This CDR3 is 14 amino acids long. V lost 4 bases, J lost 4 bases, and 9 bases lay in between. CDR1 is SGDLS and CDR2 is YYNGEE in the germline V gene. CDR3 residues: CASSPRNGANVLTF. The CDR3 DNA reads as TGTGCCAGCAGCCCGAGGAACGGGGCCAACGTCCTGACTTTC.

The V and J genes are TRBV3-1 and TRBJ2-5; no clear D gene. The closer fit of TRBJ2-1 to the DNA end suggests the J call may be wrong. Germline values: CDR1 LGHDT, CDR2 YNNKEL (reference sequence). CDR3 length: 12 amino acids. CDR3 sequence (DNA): TGTGCCAGCAGCCAGTCCTCAGGTCCGCAGTTCTTC. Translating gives CASSQSSGPQFF.

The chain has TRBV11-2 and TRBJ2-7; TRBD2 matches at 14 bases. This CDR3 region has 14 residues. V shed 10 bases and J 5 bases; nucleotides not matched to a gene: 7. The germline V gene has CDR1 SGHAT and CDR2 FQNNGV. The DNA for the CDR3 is TGTGCCACCACAGGGACTAGCGGGAGCAACGAGCAGTACTTC. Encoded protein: CATTGTSGSNEQYF.

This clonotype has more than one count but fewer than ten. Written as DNA, the CDR3 is TGTGCCAGCAGTCCAGCCGGGAGCGTCGAGCAGTACTTC. It is translated as CASSPAGSVEQYF. V and J are TRBV28 and TRBJ2-7; tentative D call: TRBD2 (6 bases). The CDR3 covers 13 residues. The V gene's germline CDR1 is MDHEN and CDR2 SYDVKM. Trimming removed 5 bases from V and 6 bases from J, with 14 bases in between.

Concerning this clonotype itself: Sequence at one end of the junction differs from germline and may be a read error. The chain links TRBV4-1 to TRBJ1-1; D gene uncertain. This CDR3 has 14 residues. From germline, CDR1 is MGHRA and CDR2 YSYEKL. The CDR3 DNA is TGCGCCAGCAGCCAAGTGGTTGAGTCGGACCCGAGGCTCTTT. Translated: CASSQVVESDPRLF.

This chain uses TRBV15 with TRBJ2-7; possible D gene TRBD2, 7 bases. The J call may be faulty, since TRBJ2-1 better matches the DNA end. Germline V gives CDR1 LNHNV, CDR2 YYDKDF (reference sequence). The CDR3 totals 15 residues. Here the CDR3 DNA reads TGTGCCACCAGGCTGGGCGGACTAGGGGGGAATGAGCAGTTCTTC. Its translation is CATRLGGLGGNEQFF.

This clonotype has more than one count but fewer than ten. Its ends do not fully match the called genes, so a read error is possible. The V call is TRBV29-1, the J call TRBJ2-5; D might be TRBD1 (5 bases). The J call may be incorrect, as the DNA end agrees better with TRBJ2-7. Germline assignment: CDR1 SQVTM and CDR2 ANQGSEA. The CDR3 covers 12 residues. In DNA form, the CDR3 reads TGCAGTGTTGCGGACATACCCTACGAGCAGTACTTC. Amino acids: CSVADIPYEQYF.

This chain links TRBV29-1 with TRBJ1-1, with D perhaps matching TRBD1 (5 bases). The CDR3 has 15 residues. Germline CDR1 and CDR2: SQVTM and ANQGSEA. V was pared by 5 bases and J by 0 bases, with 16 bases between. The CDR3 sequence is CSVTSPDTMNTEAFF. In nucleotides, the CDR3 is TGCAGCGTTACTAGTCCGGACACCATGAACACTGAAGCTTTCTTT.

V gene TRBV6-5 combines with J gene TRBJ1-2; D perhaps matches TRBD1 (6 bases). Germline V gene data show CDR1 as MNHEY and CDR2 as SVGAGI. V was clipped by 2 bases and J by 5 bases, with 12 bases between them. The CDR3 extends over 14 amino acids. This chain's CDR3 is CASSYVGGEYGYTF. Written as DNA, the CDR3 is TGTGCCAGCAGTTACGTAGGGGGGGAGTATGGCTACACCTTC.

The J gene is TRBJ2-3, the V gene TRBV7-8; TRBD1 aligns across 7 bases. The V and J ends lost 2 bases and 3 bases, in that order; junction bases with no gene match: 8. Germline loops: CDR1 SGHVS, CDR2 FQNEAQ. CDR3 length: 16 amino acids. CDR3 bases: TGTGCCAGCAGCTTAAAGGCCAGGGGGACGACAGATACGCAGTATTTT. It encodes CASSLKARGTTDTQYF. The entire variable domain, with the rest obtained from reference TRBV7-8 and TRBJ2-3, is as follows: GAGVSQSPRYKVAKRGQDVALRCDPISGHVSLFWYQQALGQGPEFLTYFQNEAQLDKSGLPSDRFFAERPEGSVSTLKIQRTQQEDSAVYLCASSLKARGTTDTQYFGPGTRLTVL.